This entry features one T cell receptor (beta chain) sequence. This entry is derived from a study of blood T cell repertoires in COVID-19. Across the study: Samples taken during acute and convalescent COVID-19 were collected in the United States, Italy and Spain. PBMCs, B-cell-depleted T cells, or T cells provided the cDNA or gDNA that made up the material.

Under the authors' procedure: Reference gene primer amplification gave nucleated cell count estimates. Clones were read by immunoSEQ multiplex PCR, and TCRdb kept only the in-frame ones, dropping some. The DNA gave D and trimming, while V, J and clone size come from that table. Here the sample spans approximately 290,000 clones, approximately 90% being singletons. The sequencing sample was made of peripheral blood. The clonotype was recovered from a man aged 25-45 years with acute or convalescent COVID-19.

The CDR3 is CASGNDRETSDTQYF. The CDR3 nucleotides read TGCGCCAGCGGAAATGACAGGGAGACCTCAGATACGCAGTATTTT. V and J are TRBV5-1 and TRBJ2-3, with TRBD1 matching over 7 bases. The V segment lost 7 bases and the J segment 4 bases; nucleotides outside the gene matches: 12. CDR3 size: 15 residues. Germline loops: CDR1 SGHRS, CDR2 YFSETQ.